The present T cell receptor beta chain was sequenced within a study of blood T cell repertoires in COVID-19 (dated by TCRdb to about 2020). In terms of the full investigation: Samples covering the acute and convalescent phases of COVID-19 were provided by collaborators in the United States, Italy and Spain. The material from the prospective study consisted of cDNA or gDNA derived from T cells, B-cell-depleted T cells, or PBMCs. Subjects who had been exposed to COVID-19, were actively infected with it, or had recovered from it provided the deeply sampled blood TCRbeta repertoires that made up the dataset. The repertoires were released in a freely available public database intended as a resource for research on the immune response to SARS-CoV-2. Samples were obtained from the ongoing ImmuneRACE study (first 160 participants) and from 1,000 to 1,500 subjects provided by 6 global collaborators. The sample metadata nearly always contained a de-identified subject ID, COVID-19 status, age in years and sex. Where available, HLA class I and class II types were obtained from metadata supplied by the sample provider rather than from assay-based typing.

Collaborating institutions collected whole blood in K2EDTA tubes following their own protocols. For TCRbeta analysis, collaborator samples were shipped as frozen whole blood, as isolated PBMCs, or as DNA extracted from either sample type. TCRbeta CDR3 regions were amplified from genomic DNA by means of the immunoSEQ Assay, a bias-controlled multiplex PCR. From the authors' description of their analysis: Nucleated cell counts per sample were estimated from amplification of reference gene primers within the assay. To quantify the absolute abundance of each unique TCRbeta CDR3 rearrangement, sequence reads were collapsed and filtered. For each sample, productive Simpson clonality was calculated as the square root of Simpson's diversity index over productive rearrangements. TCRdb re-hosts the immuneACCESS table, in-frame sequences only. Its copies lack some clones; in the studies checked, an unresolved V gene accounts for under half of them, and the cause for the rest is not known. The V and J calls and clone size are taken from that table; D and trimming were inferred from the DNA. The sample has about 180,000 clones on record, roughly 89% of them singletons. More than 1.5% of the sample comes from the top ten.

A word on this clone: The antigen it binds to is not known. The record has no base qualities; no much larger clone is one base away.

V is clipped by 2 bases and J by 8 bases, and the sequence between their germline boundaries is 14 bases long. From the cysteine through the phenylalanine, the CDR3 covers 14 amino acids. Just the 42-base CDR3 DNA is kept, in frame starting at base 1. CDR1 SGHDT and CDR2 YYEEEE were looked up in the germline V gene. The full study reports these points: Clinical and demographic metadata were provided uncurated, with the amount varying by source and participant.

The sequenced sample consisted of peripheral blood. The TCR originated in a woman between 45 and 65 years old with acute or convalescent COVID-19. The V and J genes are TRBV5-6 and TRBJ2-1, with the identity of the D gene unclear. The CDR3 loop reads CASSFPTPLDEQFF. The bases read TGTGCCAGCAGCTTCCCGACTCCATTGGATGAGCAGTTCTTC. With the portions outside the CDR3 filled from the reference TRBV5-6 and TRBJ2-1 genes, the complete variable region becomes DAGVTQSPTHLIKTRGQQVTLRCSPKSGHDTVSWYQQALGQGPQFIFQYYEEEERQRGNFPDRFSGHQFPNYSSELNVNALLLGDSALYLCASSFPTPLDEQFFGPGTRLTVL.